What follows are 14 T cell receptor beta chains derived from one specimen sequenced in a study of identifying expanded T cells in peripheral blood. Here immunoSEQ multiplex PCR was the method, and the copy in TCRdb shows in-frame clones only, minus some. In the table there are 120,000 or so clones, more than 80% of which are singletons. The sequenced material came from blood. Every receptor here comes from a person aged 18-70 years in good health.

CDR3 DNA: TGTGCCAGCAGTTACCCCAGACAGCTCTATGGCTACACCTTC. Translation gives CASSYPRQLYGYTF. The chain is built from TRBV6-6 and TRBJ1-2; maybe TRBD1 (5 bases). V was trimmed by 2 bases and J by 4 bases, leaving 11 bases between them. Per germline, CDR1 MNHNY and CDR2 SVGAGI (reference sequence). The CDR3 runs to 14 residues.

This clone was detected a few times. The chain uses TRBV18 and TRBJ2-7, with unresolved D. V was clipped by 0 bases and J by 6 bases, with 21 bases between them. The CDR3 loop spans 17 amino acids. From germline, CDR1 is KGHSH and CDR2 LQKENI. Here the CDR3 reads CASSPPGFGVEVVEQYF. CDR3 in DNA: TGTGCCAGCTCACCACCGGGGTTTGGGGTTGAGGTGGTCGAGCAGTACTTC.

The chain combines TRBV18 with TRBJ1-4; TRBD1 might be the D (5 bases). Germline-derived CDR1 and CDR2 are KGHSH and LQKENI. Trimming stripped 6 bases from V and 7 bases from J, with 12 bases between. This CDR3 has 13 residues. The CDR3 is CASSSDQGEKLFF. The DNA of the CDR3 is TGTGCCAGCTCGTCAGACCAGGGTGAAAAACTGTTTTTT.

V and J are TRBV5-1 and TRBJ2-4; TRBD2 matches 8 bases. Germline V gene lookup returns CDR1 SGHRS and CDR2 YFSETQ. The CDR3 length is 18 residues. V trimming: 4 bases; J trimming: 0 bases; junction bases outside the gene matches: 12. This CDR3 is CASSPTLPGGQAKNIQYF. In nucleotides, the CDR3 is TGCGCCAGCAGCCCTACCCTGCCGGGGGGGCAAGCCAAAAACATTCAGTACTTC.

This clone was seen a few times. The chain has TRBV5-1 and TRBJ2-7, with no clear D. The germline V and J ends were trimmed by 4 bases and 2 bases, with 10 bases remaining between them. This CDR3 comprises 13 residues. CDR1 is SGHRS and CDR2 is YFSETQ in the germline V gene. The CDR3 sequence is CASSIGFPYEQYF. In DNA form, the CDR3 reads TGCGCCAGCAGCATTGGGTTTCCCTACGAGCAGTACTTC.

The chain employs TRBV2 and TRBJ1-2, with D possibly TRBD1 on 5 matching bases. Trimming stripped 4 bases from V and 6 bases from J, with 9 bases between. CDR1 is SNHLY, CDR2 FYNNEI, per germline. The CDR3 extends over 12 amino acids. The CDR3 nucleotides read TGTGCCAGCAGTGGGGACGGTGATGGCTACACCTTC. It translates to CASSGDGDGYTF.

The CDR3 here is CATNRGQGVRETQYF. CDR3 sequence (DNA): TGTGCCACCAACAGGGGACAGGGGGTCCGAGAGACCCAGTACTTC. The chain recombines TRBV7-6 with TRBJ2-5, with TRBD1 matching 11 bases. The CDR3 sequence is 15 residues long. From germline, CDR1 is SGHVS and CDR2 FNYEAQ. V gave up 10 bases and J gave up 4 bases; unmatched junction bases: 11.

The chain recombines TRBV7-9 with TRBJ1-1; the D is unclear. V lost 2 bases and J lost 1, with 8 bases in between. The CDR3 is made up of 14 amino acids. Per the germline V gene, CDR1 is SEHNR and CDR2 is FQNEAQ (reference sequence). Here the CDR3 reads CASSLLRGNTEAFF. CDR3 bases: TGTGCCAGCAGCTTACTGCGGGGGAACACTGAAGCTTTCTTT.

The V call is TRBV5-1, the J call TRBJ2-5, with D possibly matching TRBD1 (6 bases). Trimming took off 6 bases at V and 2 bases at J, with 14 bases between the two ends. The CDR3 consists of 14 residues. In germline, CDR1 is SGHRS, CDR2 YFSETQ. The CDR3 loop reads CASTQGPTQETQYF. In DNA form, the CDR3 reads TGCGCCAGCACGCAGGGGCCGACTCAAGAGACCCAGTACTTC.

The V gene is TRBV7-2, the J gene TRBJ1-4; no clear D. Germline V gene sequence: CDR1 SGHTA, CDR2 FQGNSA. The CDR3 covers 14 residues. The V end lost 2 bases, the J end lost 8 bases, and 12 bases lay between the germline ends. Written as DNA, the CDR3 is TGTGCCAGCAGCTTAAGGCAGCTCTCCGAAAAACTGTTTTTT. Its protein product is CASSLRQLSEKLFF.

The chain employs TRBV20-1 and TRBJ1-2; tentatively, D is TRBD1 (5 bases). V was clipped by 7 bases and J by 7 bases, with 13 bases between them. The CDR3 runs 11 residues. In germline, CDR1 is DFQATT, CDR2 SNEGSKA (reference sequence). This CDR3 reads CSVPQGGGYTF. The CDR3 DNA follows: TGCAGTGTTCCGCAGGGTGGTGGCTACACCTTC.

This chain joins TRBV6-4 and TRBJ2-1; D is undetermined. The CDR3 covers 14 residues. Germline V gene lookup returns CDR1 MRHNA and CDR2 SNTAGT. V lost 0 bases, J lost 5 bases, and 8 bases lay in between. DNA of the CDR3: TGTGCCAGCAGTGACTCGGGTCGGGACAATGAGCAGTTCTTC. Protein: CASSDSGRDNEQFF.

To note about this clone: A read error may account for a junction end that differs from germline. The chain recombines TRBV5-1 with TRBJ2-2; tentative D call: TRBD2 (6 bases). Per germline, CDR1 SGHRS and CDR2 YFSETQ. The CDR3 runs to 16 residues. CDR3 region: CASSRGLYSNTGELFF. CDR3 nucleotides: TGTGCCAGCAGCCGCGGACTATATTCGAACACCGGGGAGCTGTTTTTT.

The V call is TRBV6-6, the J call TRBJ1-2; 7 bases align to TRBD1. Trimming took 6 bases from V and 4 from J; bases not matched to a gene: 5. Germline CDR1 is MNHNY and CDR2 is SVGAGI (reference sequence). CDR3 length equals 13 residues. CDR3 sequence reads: CASSPGTVYGYTF. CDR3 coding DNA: TGTGCCAGCAGCCCCGGGACAGTCTATGGCTACACCTTC.